The following is a T cell receptor (beta chain) sequence with its context. The data are from a study of blood T cell repertoires in COVID-19. V lost 5 bases, J lost 5 bases, and 26 bases lay in between. Germline loops: CDR1 LGHDT, CDR2 YNNKEL (reference sequence). This CDR3 region has 18 residues. The data were produced by immunoSEQ multiplex PCR, yet TCRdb's version contains in-frame clones alone and is incomplete. The data show a few hundred thousand clones, 87% seen once. The genes are TRBV3-1 (or the pseudogene TRBV3-2) and TRBJ2-3; perhaps TRBD2 as D (6 bases). The source is a man in his forties in a cohort exposed to, infected with or recovered from COVID-19 (not recorded which). Sample: PBMCs or T cells enriched from blood (not recorded which). The CDR3: CASSSQPGALASRDTQYF. CDR3 sequence (DNA): TGTGCCAGCAGCAGCCAACCTGGAGCTCTAGCGTCCAGAGATACGCAGTATTTT.